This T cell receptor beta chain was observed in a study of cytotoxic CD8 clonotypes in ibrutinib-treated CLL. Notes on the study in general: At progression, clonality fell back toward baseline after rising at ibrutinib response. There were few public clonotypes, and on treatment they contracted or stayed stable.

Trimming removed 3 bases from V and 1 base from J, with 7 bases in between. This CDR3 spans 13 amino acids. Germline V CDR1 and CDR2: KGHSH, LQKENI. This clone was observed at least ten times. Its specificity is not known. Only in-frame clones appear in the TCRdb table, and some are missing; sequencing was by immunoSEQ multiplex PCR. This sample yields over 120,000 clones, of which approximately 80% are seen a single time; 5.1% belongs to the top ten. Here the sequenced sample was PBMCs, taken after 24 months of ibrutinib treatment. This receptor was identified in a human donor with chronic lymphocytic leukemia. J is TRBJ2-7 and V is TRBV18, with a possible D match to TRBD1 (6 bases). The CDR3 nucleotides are TGTGCCAGCTCACCGGACAGTTCCTACGAGCAGTACTTC. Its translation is CASSPDSSYEQYF.